The clone carrying this TCR beta chain was seen a handful of times. Libraries were prepared by immunoSEQ multiplex PCR; TCRdb keeps only in-frame clonotypes and omits some of them. The sample holds roughly 190,000 clones, about 85% seen once. CDR3 size: 13 residues. Trimming removed 5 bases at V and 7 bases at J, with 12 bases between. Germline V CDR1 and CDR2: LNHDA, SQIVND (reference sequence). The sample originates from a study of blood T cell repertoires in COVID-19. The gene calls are TRBV19 and TRBJ1-5; D remains unclear. This TCR came from a woman aged 70 to 79 with COVID-19, enrolled during active disease. Specimen: peripheral blood. The CDR3 DNA reads as TGTGCCAGTAGTCTCCCCAGGCGACAGCCCCAGCATTTT. Translating gives CASSLPRRQPQHF.